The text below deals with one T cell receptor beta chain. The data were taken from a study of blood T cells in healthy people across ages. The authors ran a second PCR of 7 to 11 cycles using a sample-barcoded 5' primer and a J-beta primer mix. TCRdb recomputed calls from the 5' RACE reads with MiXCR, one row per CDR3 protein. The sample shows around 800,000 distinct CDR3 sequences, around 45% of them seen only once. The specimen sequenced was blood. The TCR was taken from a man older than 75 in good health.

CDR3 sequence reads: CASSQSTFGGVEQFF. CDR3 sequence (DNA): TGCGCCAGCAGCCAATCTACTTTTGGGGGGGTTGAGCAGTTCTTC. The chain couples TRBV4-3 to TRBJ2-1; 7 nucleotides align to TRBD2. Germline-derived CDR1 and CDR2 are LGHNA and YSLEER. CDR3 size: 15 residues. V dropped 2 bases and J dropped 9; count of bases not matched to a gene: 10.